These 14 T cell receptor beta chains originate from one sample sequenced in a study of tumor-infiltrating lymphocytes in primary liver carcinoma. A primer matching the constant region was used to make TCR beta cDNA from approximately 0.45 ug of total RNA. Employing slightly modified ARM-PCR, three nested multiplex PCR rounds were run, and these gave rise to the TCR beta libraries. TRBV1-TRBV30 forward primers paired with a C-beta reverse primer drove the first two PCR rounds, about 9 cycles each. TCRdb processed the multiplex PCR reads anew with MiXCR; each CDR3 protein has one entry. This sample has approximately 110,000 distinct CDR3 sequences, with under 65% found just once. From about 20-30 mg of unsorted bulk tissue, DNA and RNA were co-extracted together. Sequenced material: liver tumor tissue from sampling region 3. As to subset: tumor region T3, left-lateral pole. The receptors come from a woman aged 55 to 70 with primary liver carcinoma and hepatitis B virus infection.

Points on this clonotype: Without the conserved terminal phenylalanine or tryptophan, this CDR3 likely stems from a read error. The chain is built from TRBV6-1 and TRBJ2-1; no clear D. CDR1 is MNHNS and CDR2 is SASEGT in the germline V gene. The CDR3 spans 12 residues. V lost 2 bases, J lost 11 bases, and 10 bases lay in between. The DNA of the CDR3 is TGTGCCAGCAGTGAACCAACAGATAAGCAGTTCTTA. Residues: CASSEPTDKQFL.

Of note for this clonotype: The CDR3 end shows no conserved phenylalanine or tryptophan, and so a read error is likely. The DNA is left out, because the CDR3 cannot be placed on it with certainty; the CDR3 is given as TCRdb lists it. V is TRBV29-1 and J is TRBJ2-5; TRBD1, the table's D call, lacks a check against the DNA. The CDR3 has 13 residues if both end residues are counted. Per germline, CDR1 SQVTM and CDR2 ANQGSEA. The CDR3 sequence is CSVVPGSQETRYY.

This clonotype occurred a few times. The CDR3 nucleotides are TGTGCCATCAGTGAGAGGAAGGGATTAGATACGCAGTATTTT. It translates to CAISERKGLDTQYF. The chain links TRBV10-3 to TRBJ2-3; D unclear. The CDR3 loop spans 14 amino acids. The germline gives CDR1 ENHRY, CDR2 SYGVKD. V lost 2 bases to trimming and J lost 5 bases, with 11 bases between them.

A word on this clonotype: One end of the junction does not line up with germline, which may come from a read error. V gene TRBV28 combines with J gene TRBJ1-2, with D unresolved. Germline CDR1 reads MDHEN; CDR2 reads SYDVKM. The CDR3 loop spans 15 amino acids. The CDR3 spells CDSSGSDGGNYGYTF. For the CDR3, the DNA is TGTGACAGCAGTGGATCGGACGGAGGTAACTATGGCTACACCTTC.

This clonotype was detected only a few times. The chain recombines TRBV28 with TRBJ2-3; 10 nucleotides align to TRBD2. This CDR3 contains 12 residues. The germline V gene encodes CDR1 MDHEN and CDR2 SYDVKM. V was clipped by 5 bases and J by 12 bases; unmatched bases: 5. The CDR3 loop is CASSGGTSVQYF. The CDR3, as DNA: TGTGCCAGCAGTGGCGGGACTAGCGTTCAGTATTTT.

Concerning this clonotype: This may stem from a read error, because a much larger clone lies one nucleotide away. The genes are TRBV7-3 and TRBJ2-1; TRBD2 matches 9 bases. The germline CDR1 and CDR2 sequences are SGHTA and FQGTGA. The V segment lost 2 bases and the J segment 8 bases; nucleotides outside the gene matches: 4. The CDR3 runs 14 residues. The CDR3 nucleotides read TGTGCCAGCAGCTTAGGCGGGAGGGGCGATGAGCAGTTCTTC. It encodes CASSLGGRGDEQFF. Using reference TRBV7-3 and TRBJ2-1 for the parts outside the CDR3, the full variable domain is GAGVSQTPSNKVTEKGKYVELRCDPISGHTALYWYRQSLGQGPEFLIYFQGTGAADDSGLPNDRFFAVRPEGSVSTLKIQRTERGDSAVYLCASSLGGRGDEQFFGPGTRLTVL.

The J gene is TRBJ1-3, the V gene TRBV11-2; D is unclear. V lost 3 bases and J 1 base, leaving 4 bases between the germline ends. Germline V gene data show CDR1 as SGHAT and CDR2 as FQNNGV. The CDR3 is 13 amino acids. This CDR3 reads CASSLTSGNTIYF. Here the CDR3 DNA reads TGTGCCAGCAGCTTGACGTCTGGAAACACCATATATTTT.

For this clonotype: No conserved phenylalanine or tryptophan ends this CDR3, so it is likely a read error. J is TRBJ2-7 and V is TRBV6-1; 7 bases fit TRBD1. Germline CDR1 reads MNHNS; CDR2 reads SASEGT. This CDR3 comprises 15 residues. The CDR3 loop is CTSSEGTVHSYEQYI. The CDR3 DNA reads TGTACCAGCAGTGAAGGGACAGTACACTCCTACGAGCAGTACATC.

This chain links TRBV5-4 with TRBJ2-1, with 12 bases that match TRBD2. CDR3 length: 15 residues. Germline CDR1 SGHNT, CDR2 YYREEE (reference sequence). V lost 4 bases to trimming and J lost 8 bases; unmatched junction nucleotides: 7. The CDR3 DNA sequence: TGTGCCAGCAGCCCAGGACTAGCGGGGAACGATGAGCAGTTCTTC. Its translation: CASSPGLAGNDEQFF.

With respect to this clonotype: No conserved phenylalanine or tryptophan ends this CDR3, so it is likely a read error. The chain links TRBV11-2 to TRBJ2-1, with 14 bases aligning to TRBD2. The CDR3 loop spans 17 amino acids. The germline V gene has CDR1 SGHAT and CDR2 FQNNGV. The CDR3, as DNA: TGTGCCATCAGCAGGAGACTAGCGGGAGGGTCGGGGGATGAGCAGTTCCTC. It encodes CAISRRLAGGSGDEQFL.

As regards this clonotype: A much larger clone lies a single base off, so this may be a read error. The CDR3, as DNA: TGTGCCAGCAGCTCCCGGGAGGGGGGGAATCAGCCCCAGCATTTT. Protein product: CASSSREGGNQPQHF. V gene TRBV11-3 combines with J gene TRBJ1-5, with a tentative D call TRBD1 (6 bases). Germline assignment: CDR1 SGHNT and CDR2 YENEEA. The V end lost 4 bases, the J end lost 4 bases, and 14 bases lay between the germline ends. This CDR3 contains 15 residues. The whole variable domain, remainder taken from reference TRBV11-3 and TRBJ1-5, is EAGVVQSPRYKIIEKKQPVAFWCNPISGHNTLYWYLQNLGQGPELLIRYENEEAVDDSQLPKDRFSAERLKGVDSTLKIQPAELGDSAVYLCASSSREGGNQPQHFGDGTRLSIL.

By share of the sample, this clonotype is medium-sized. The V gene is TRBV6-6, the J gene TRBJ1-2, with 7 bases aligning to TRBD1. This CDR3 spans 13 amino acids. Trimming removed 2 bases from V and 8 bases from J; junction bases left unmatched: 5. Germline CDR1 is MNHNY and CDR2 is SVGAGI (reference sequence). The CDR3 bases are TGTGCCAGCAGTTACGGGAACAGGGGCGGCTACACCTTC. It specifies CASSYGNRGGYTF.

This clonotype is a singleton in its sample. Its ends do not fully match the called genes, so a read error is possible. The chain combines TRBV6-5 with TRBJ2-1; 9 positions agree with TRBD1. There are 15 residues in the CDR3. The germline V gene encodes CDR1 MNHEY and CDR2 SVGAGI. The CDR3 DNA reads as TGTACCAGCAGCCCCGGACAGGGGTTTCTATGGGAGCAGTTCTTC. Its protein is CTSSPGQGFLWEQFF.

This rearrangement joins TRBV5-1 to TRBJ2-1; 8 bases match TRBD2. Germline values: CDR1 SGHRS, CDR2 YFSETQ. After removal of 0 bases from V and 3 bases from J, the junction contained 5 bases not matched to a gene. The CDR3 totals 16 residues. The DNA for the CDR3 is TGCGCCAGCAGCTTGGGAAGCGGGAGCAACTACAATGAGCAGTTCTTC. Residues: CASSLGSGSNYNEQFF.